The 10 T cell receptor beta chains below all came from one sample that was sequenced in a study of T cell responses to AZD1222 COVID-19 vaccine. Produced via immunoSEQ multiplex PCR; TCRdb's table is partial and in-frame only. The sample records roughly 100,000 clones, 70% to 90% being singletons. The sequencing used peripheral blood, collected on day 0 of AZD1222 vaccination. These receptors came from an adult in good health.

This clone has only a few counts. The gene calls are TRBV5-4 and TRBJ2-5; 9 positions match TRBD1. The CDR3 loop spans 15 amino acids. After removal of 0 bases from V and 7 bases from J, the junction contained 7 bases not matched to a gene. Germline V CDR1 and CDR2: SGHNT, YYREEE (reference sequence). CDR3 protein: CASSLAGQGPTTQYF. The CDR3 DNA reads TGTGCCAGCAGCTTGGCGGGACAGGGTCCCACGACCCAGTACTTC. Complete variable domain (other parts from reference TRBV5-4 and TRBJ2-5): ETGVTQSPTHLIKTRGQQVTLRCSSQSGHNTVSWYQQALGQGPQFIFQYYREEENGRGNFPPRFSGLQFPNYSSELNVNALELDDSALYLCASSLAGQGPTTQYFGPGTRLLVL.

This CDR3 reads CATSEGTGVEKLFF. CDR3 in DNA: TGTGCCACCAGTGAGGGGACAGGGGTTGAAAAACTGTTTTTT. V and J are TRBV24-1 and TRBJ1-4; TRBD1 matches at 10 bases. V was clipped by 4 bases and J by 7 bases; unmatched bases: 2. Germline V gene sequence: CDR1 KGHDR, CDR2 SFDVKD. The CDR3 covers 14 residues.

As DNA, the CDR3 is TGTGCCATCAGTCCTCAGGGGAACTATGGCTACACCTTC. This encodes CAISPQGNYGYTF. The chain combines TRBV10-3 with TRBJ1-2; D is perhaps TRBD1 (6 bases). V lost 5 bases and J 2 bases, leaving 9 bases between the germline ends. The CDR3 contains 13 residues. The germline V gene encodes CDR1 ENHRY and CDR2 SYGVKD.

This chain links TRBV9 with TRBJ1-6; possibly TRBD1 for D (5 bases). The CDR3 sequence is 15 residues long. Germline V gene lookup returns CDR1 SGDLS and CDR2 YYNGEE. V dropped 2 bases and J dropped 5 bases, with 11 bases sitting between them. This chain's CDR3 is CASSVADSNNSPLHF. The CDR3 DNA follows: TGTGCCAGCAGCGTCGCAGACAGTAATAATTCACCCCTCCACTTT.

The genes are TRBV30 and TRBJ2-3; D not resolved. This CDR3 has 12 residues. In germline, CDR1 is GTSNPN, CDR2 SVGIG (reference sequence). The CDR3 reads CGNLSNTDTQYF. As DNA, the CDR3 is TGTGGAAATCTGAGCAACACAGATACGCAGTATTTT.

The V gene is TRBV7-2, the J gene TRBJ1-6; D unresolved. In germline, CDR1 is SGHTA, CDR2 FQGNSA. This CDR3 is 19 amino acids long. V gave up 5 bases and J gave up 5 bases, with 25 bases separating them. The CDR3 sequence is CASSPRVGGSGSNNSPLHF. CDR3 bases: TGTGCCAGCAGCCCAAGAGTCGGCGGGTCGGGTTCAAATAATTCACCCCTCCACTTT. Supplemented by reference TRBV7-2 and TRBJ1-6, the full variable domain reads GAGVSQSPSNKVTEKGKDVELRCDPISGHTALYWYRQSLGQGLEFLIYFQGNSAPDKSGLPSDRFSAERTGGSVSTLTIQRTQQEDSAVYLCASSPRVGGSGSNNSPLHFGNGTRLTVT.

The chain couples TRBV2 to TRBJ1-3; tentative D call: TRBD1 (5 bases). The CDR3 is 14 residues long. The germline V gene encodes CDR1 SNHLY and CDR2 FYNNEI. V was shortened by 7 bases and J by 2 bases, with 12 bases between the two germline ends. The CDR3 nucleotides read TGTGCCAGCATAATCAAGGACACTGGAAACACCATATATTTT. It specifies CASIIKDTGNTIYF. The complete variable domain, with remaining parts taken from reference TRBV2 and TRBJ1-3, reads EPEVTQTPSHQVTQMGQEVILRCVPISNHLYFYWYRQILGQKVEFLVSFYNNEISEKSEIFDDQFSVERPDGSNFTLKIRSTKLEDSAMYFCASIIKDTGNTIYFGEGSWLTVV.

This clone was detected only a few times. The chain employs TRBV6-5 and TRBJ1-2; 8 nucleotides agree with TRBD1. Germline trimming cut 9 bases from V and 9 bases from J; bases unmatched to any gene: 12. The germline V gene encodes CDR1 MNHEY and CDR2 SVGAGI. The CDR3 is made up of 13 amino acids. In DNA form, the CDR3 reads TGTGCCAGTTCCGACAGGGGATTAAAGAGCTACACCTTC. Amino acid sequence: CASSDRGLKSYTF.

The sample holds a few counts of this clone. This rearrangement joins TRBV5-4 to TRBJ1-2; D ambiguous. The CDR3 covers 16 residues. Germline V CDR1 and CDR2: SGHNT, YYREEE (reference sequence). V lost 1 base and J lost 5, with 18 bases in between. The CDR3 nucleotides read TGTGCCAGCAGCTTGAATCCATTGGGTGGACGATATGGCTACACCTTC. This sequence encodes CASSLNPLGGRYGYTF.

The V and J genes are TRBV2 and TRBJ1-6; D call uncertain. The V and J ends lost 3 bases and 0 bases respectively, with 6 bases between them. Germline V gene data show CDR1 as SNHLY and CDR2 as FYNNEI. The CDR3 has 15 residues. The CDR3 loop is CASSDVSSYNSPLHF. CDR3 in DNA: TGTGCCAGCAGTGACGTGAGCTCCTATAATTCACCCCTCCACTTT.